This TCR beta chain derives from a study of blood T cell repertoires in COVID-19. Study-wide background: The study drew acute and convalescent COVID-19 samples from the United States, Italy and Spain. From T cells, B-cell-depleted T cells, or PBMCs came the material, which was cDNA or gDNA.

The CDR3 contains 14 residues. Per the germline V gene, CDR1 is SGHVS and CDR2 is FQNEAQ. V lost 5 bases to trimming and J lost 5 bases; unmatched junction nucleotides: 3. Per the study methods: It was from reference gene primer amplification that nucleated cell counts were estimated. Sequencing was performed with immunoSEQ multiplex PCR; in TCRdb, only in-frame clones are kept and a portion is missing. V, J and clone size are those of that table, while D and trimming were read from the DNA. The sample shows under 200,000 clones, 86% of them seen only once. The receptor was isolated from a man over 45 with active or convalescent COVID-19. V usage is TRBV7-8 and J usage is TRBJ2-5; 12 bases map to TRBD1. What was sequenced was peripheral blood. CDR3 sequence: CASSRDRGRETQYF. CDR3 DNA sequence: TGTGCCAGCAGCCGGGACAGGGGGCGCGAGACCCAGTACTTC.